The 19 T cell receptor beta chains given below trace back to one sample, sequenced in a study of T-cell memory formation after mild COVID-19. TCRdb processed the 5' RACE reads anew with MiXCR; each CDR3 protein has one entry. Of under 700,000 distinct CDR3 sequences in the sample, 20% were seen once. The sequenced sample was PBMCs or a T cell subset sorted from them (not recorded which). These receptors were obtained from an adult woman who had mild COVID-19 (a few samples of this study predate the infection). Cell type and time point are not known.

The chain carries TRBV4-1 and TRBJ2-3; D is uncertain. This CDR3 contains 18 residues. The V end was cut by 0 bases, the J end by 5 bases, with 21 bases between. CDR1 and CDR2 from the germline V gene are MGHRA and YSYEKL. The CDR3 bases are TGCGCCAGCAGCCAAGATCCGATAGTAGGGCTCACCCGAGATACGCAGTATTTT. This translates into CASSQDPIVGLTRDTQYF.

This clonotype has a handful of counts. In DNA, the CDR3 is TGTGCCTGGAGTGTACTATTCCGACCAGGGGGTGGACACGAGCAGTACTTC. Translation: CAWSVLFRPGGGHEQYF. V gene TRBV30 combines with J gene TRBJ2-7; 7 bases are shared with TRBD1. The CDR3 sequence is 17 residues long. Losses at the gene ends were 0 bases for V and 5 bases for J; bases not matched to a gene: 16. CDR1 is GTSNPN and CDR2 is SVGIG in the germline V gene (reference sequence).

The V call is TRBV5-6, the J call TRBJ1-6; D ambiguous. The CDR3 is 14 amino acids. The germline gives CDR1 SGHDT, CDR2 YYEEEE. Trimming pared 2 bases from V and 4 bases from J, leaving 7 bases between. The CDR3 nucleotides are TGTGCCAGCAGCTTCAGTGGATATAATTCACCCCTCCACTTT. Encoded protein: CASSFSGYNSPLHF.

The rearrangement links TRBV24-1 to TRBJ2-7, with 9 bases fitting TRBD1. This CDR3 contains 16 residues. Losses at the gene ends were 4 bases for V and 3 bases for J; bases not matched to a gene: 9. CDR1 and CDR2 (germline): KGHDR, SFDVKD. The CDR3 is CATSETTGDRVYEQYF. CDR3 nucleotides: TGTGCCACCAGTGAGACTACGGGGGACAGGGTCTACGAGCAGTACTTC.

This clonotype has just a few counts. This chain links TRBV5-1 with TRBJ2-5; TRBD2 agrees at 10 bases. CDR1 SGHRS and CDR2 YFSETQ come from the germline V gene. V lost 2 bases, J lost 5 bases, and 6 bases stayed unmatched. The CDR3 spans 15 residues. The CDR3 sequence is CASSFLAGDPETQYF. The CDR3 region has the DNA TGCGCCAGCAGCTTCCTAGCGGGAGATCCGGAGACCCAGTACTTC.

This clonotype was counted between two and nine times. This chain connects TRBV2 to TRBJ2-7; D not certain. Trimming took 3 bases from V and 0 from J, leaving 9 bases between them. The CDR3 runs to 14 residues. The germline V gene encodes CDR1 SNHLY and CDR2 FYNNEI. The CDR3 DNA is TGTGCCAGCAGTGAGCTGGCCATCTCCTACGAGCAGTACTTC. Its translation is CASSELAISYEQYF.

The chain employs TRBV10-3 and TRBJ2-7, with TRBD1 matching over 7 bases. The germline CDR1 and CDR2 sequences are ENHRY and SYGVKD. Trimming took 7 bases from V and 3 from J; bases not matched to a gene: 6. The CDR3 has 13 amino acids. Written as DNA, the CDR3 is TGTGCCATCACTGGACAGGCAAGCTACGAGCAGTACTTC. Amino acid sequence: CAITGQASYEQYF.

The rearrangement uses TRBV4-3 and TRBJ2-3, with unresolved D. The CDR3 has 15 residues. CDR1 and CDR2 from the germline V gene are LGHNA and YSLEER. Trimming shortened V by 0 bases and J by 0 bases, and 7 bases separated the two germline ends. In nucleotides, the CDR3 is TGCGCCAGCAGCCAAGATCCTACTAGCACAGATACGCAGTATTTT. It encodes CASSQDPTSTDTQYF.

The chain couples TRBV6-5 to TRBJ2-1; D unclear. Per the germline V gene, CDR1 is MNHEY and CDR2 is SVGAGI. Trimming stripped 7 bases from V and 0 bases from J, with 10 bases between. This CDR3 is 14 amino acids long. The CDR3 sequence: CASNHGSSYNEQFF. CDR3 in DNA: TGTGCCAGCAACCACGGGTCCTCCTACAATGAGCAGTTCTTC.

For this clonotype: A read error may produce the germline difference seen at one junction end. The CDR3 DNA is TGTGCCAGCAGTTTAGACTGGACGGGCCATTTACGTGGTGAGCAGTTCTTC. Translating gives CASSLDWTGHLRGEQFF. The chain is built from TRBV7-2 and TRBJ2-1; D remains ambiguous. The CDR3 covers 17 residues. The V gene's germline CDR1 is SGHTA and CDR2 FQGNSA.

This clonotype was counted between two and nine times. The chain carries TRBV29-1 and TRBJ1-3; TRBD1 agrees at 8 bases. CDR1 SQVTM and CDR2 ANQGSEA come from the germline V gene. V was pared by 7 bases and J by 0 bases, with 11 bases of the junction left unmatched. The CDR3 contains 16 residues. CDR3 nucleotides: TGCAGCGCAAGCCCTACAGGGGGAACCTCTGGAAACACCATATATTTT. Amino acid sequence: CSASPTGGTSGNTIYF.

V and J are TRBV12-3 or TRBV12-4 and TRBJ1-1; D not certain. V was pared by 3 bases and J by 7 bases, with 9 bases between. The CDR3 is 12 amino acids. The CDR3 loop is CASSFLSDEAFF. CDR3 DNA sequence: TGTGCCAGCAGTTTTCTTTCGGATGAAGCTTTCTTT.

The chain employs TRBV9 and TRBJ1-3; D unclear. Germline CDR1 SGDLS, CDR2 YYNGEE. Trimming shortened V by 0 bases and J by 0 bases, and 4 bases separated the two germline ends. The CDR3 runs to 14 residues. The CDR3 DNA is TGTGCCAGCAGCGTAGACATCTCTGGAAACACCATATATTTT. Encoded protein: CASSVDISGNTIYF.

This chain joins TRBV11-2 and TRBJ2-5; a possible D gene is TRBD1 (6 bases). Trimming removed 0 bases at V and 2 bases at J, with 10 bases between. Germline V CDR1 and CDR2: SGHAT, FQNNGV. The CDR3 loop spans 15 amino acids. CDR3 protein: CASSLDFGTQETQYF. CDR3 coding DNA: TGTGCCAGCAGCTTAGACTTTGGGACACAAGAGACCCAGTACTTC.

This chain uses TRBV29-1 with TRBJ2-7; maybe TRBD1 (7 bases). Germline V gene sequence: CDR1 SQVTM, CDR2 ANQGSEA. V was cut by 0 bases and J by 4 bases, with 10 bases left in between. The CDR3 runs 13 residues. CDR3: CSVEEQGRYEQYF. The CDR3 nucleotides read TGCAGCGTTGAAGAACAGGGGAGGTACGAGCAGTACTTC.

CDR3 region: CASSPTGVSTDTQYF. In DNA, the CDR3 is TGTGCCAGCTCACCTACAGGGGTGAGCACAGATACGCAGTATTTT. The V call is TRBV18, the J call TRBJ2-3; 7 nucleotides line up with TRBD1. The CDR3 is 15 residues long. The V and J ends lost 3 bases and 0 bases, in that order; junction bases with no gene match: 3. Germline V gene sequence: CDR1 KGHSH, CDR2 LQKENI.

This clonotype has a count of ten or more. The chain couples TRBV18 to TRBJ2-2; 10 bases are a match to TRBD1. The V gene end was trimmed by 3 bases and the J gene end by 4 bases; junction bases not matched to a gene: 2. The germline V gene encodes CDR1 KGHSH and CDR2 LQKENI. The CDR3 sequence is 15 residues long. CDR3 in DNA: TGTGCCAGCTCACCTTGGACAGGGGGCACCGGGGAGCTGTTTTTT. This sequence encodes CASSPWTGGTGELFF.

The chain uses TRBV24-1 and TRBJ2-2; D is unclear. Trimming left V 9 bases short and J 6 bases short, with 10 bases between. There are 12 residues in the CDR3. In germline, CDR1 is KGHDR, CDR2 SFDVKD. The CDR3 nucleotides read TGTGCCACCCGAGAAGGGTCCGGGGAGCTGTTTTTT. This translates into CATREGSGELFF.

This clonotype occurred many times. V is TRBV7-9 and J is TRBJ2-6; 8 nucleotides line up with TRBD2. CDR1 and CDR2 from the germline V gene are SEHNR and FQNEAQ (reference sequence). The CDR3 consists of 19 residues. The junction had 12 bases not matched to a gene; V was cut back by 5 bases and J by 0 bases. This CDR3 reads CASSPWNLAGTSGANVLTF. CDR3 sequence (DNA): TGTGCCAGCAGCCCCTGGAACCTAGCGGGCACCTCTGGGGCCAACGTCCTGACTTTC.